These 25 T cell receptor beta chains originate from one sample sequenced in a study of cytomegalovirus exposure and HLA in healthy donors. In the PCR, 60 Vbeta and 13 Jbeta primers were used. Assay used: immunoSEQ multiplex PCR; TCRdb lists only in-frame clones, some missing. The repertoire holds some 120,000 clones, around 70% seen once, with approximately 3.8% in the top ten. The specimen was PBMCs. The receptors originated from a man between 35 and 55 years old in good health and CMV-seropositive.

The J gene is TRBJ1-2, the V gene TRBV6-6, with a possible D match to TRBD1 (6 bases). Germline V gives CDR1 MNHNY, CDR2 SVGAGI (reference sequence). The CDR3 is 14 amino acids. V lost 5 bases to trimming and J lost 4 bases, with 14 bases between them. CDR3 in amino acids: CASSPRQDVYGYTF. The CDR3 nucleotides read TGTGCCAGCAGTCCCCGACAGGATGTCTATGGCTACACCTTC.

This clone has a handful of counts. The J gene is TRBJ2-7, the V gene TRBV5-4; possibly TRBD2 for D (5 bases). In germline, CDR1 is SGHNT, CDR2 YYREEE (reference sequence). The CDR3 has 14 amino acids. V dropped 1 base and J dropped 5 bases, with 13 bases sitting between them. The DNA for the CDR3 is TGTGCCAGCAGCTTGCCGGGAACACGGCACGAGCAGTACTTC. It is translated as CASSLPGTRHEQYF. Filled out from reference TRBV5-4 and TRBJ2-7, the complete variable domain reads ETGVTQSPTHLIKTRGQQVTLRCSSQSGHNTVSWYQQALGQGPQFIFQYYREEENGRGNFPPRFSGLQFPNYSSELNVNALELDDSALYLCASSLPGTRHEQYFGPGTRLTVT.

CDR3 loop: CASSLGRTNQPQHF. Written as DNA, the CDR3 is TGTGCCAGCAGCTTAGGGCGGACAAATCAGCCCCAGCATTTT. The chain recombines TRBV7-2 with TRBJ1-5, with D possibly matching TRBD1 (5 bases). V lost 1 base and J lost 4, with 8 bases in between. From germline, CDR1 is SGHTA and CDR2 FQGNSA. CDR3 length: 14 amino acids.

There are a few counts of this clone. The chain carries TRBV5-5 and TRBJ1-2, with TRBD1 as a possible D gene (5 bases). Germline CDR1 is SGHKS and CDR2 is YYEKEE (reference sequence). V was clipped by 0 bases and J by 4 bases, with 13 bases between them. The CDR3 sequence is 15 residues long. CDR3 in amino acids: CASSLVATERYGYTF. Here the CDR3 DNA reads TGTGCCAGCAGCTTGGTCGCGACAGAGCGCTATGGCTACACCTTC.

CDR3 region: CASSIKRGRLNYGYTF. The CDR3 DNA sequence: TGTGCCAGTAGTATAAAGAGGGGGCGCTTAAACTATGGCTACACCTTC. The chain links TRBV19 to TRBJ1-2, with 7 bases fitting TRBD1. The CDR3 runs 16 residues. Germline-derived CDR1 and CDR2 are LNHDA and SQIVND (reference sequence). The V gene end was trimmed by 2 bases and the J gene end by 2 bases; junction bases not matched to a gene: 8.

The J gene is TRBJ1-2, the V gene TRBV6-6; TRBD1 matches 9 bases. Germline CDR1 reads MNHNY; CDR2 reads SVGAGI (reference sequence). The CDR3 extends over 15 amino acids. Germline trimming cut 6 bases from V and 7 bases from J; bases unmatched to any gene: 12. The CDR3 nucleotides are TGTGCCAGCAGCCCCCCCGGGACAGGGAGAGGTGGCTACACCTTC. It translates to CASSPPGTGRGGYTF.

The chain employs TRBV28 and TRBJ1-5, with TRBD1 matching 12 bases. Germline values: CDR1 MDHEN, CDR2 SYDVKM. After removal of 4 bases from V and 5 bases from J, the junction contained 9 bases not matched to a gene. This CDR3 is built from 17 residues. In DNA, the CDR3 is TGTGCCAGCAGTTCCCCAAAGGGGACAGGGGGCGATCAGCCCCAGCATTTT. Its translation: CASSSPKGTGGDQPQHF.

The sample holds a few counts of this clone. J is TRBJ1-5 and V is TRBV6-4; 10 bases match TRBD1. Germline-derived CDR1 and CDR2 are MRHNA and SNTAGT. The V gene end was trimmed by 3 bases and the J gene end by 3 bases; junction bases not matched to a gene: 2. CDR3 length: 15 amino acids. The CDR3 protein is CASSEGQGPNQPQHF. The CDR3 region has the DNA TGTGCCAGCAGTGAGGGACAGGGGCCCAATCAGCCCCAGCATTTT.

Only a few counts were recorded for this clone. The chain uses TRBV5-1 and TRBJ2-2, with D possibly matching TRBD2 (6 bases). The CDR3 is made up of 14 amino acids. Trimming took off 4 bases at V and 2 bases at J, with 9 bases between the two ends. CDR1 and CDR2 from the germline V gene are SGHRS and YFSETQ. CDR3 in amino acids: CASSVSGNTGELFF. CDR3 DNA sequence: TGCGCCAGCAGCGTTAGCGGAAACACCGGGGAGCTGTTTTTT.

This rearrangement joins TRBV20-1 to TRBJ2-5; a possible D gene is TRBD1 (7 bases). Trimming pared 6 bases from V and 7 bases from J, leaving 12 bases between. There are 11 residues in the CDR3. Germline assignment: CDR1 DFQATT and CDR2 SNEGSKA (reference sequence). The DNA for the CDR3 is TGCAGTGCACGACAGGGAGGGACCCAGTACTTC. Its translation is CSARQGGTQYF.

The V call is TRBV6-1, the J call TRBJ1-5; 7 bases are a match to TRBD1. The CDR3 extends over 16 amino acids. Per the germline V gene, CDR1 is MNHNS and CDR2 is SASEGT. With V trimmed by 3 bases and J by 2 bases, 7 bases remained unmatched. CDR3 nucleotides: TGTGCCAGCAGTGAGAGAGACAGGGAGGGCAATCAGCCCCAGCATTTT. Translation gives CASSERDREGNQPQHF.

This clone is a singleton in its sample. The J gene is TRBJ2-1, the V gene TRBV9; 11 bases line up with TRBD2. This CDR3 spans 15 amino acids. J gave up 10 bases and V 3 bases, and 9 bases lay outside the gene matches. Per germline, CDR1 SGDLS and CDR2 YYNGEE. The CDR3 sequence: CASSAGLAVDGEQFF. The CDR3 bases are TGTGCCAGCAGCGCGGGACTAGCGGTTGATGGAGAGCAGTTCTTC.

The CDR3 reads CSGTTGNTEAFF. CDR3 bases: TGCAGCGGTACTACAGGCAACACTGAAGCTTTCTTT. This chain uses TRBV29-1 with TRBJ1-1; TRBD1 is a possible D gene (5 bases). Trimming removed 7 bases from V and 2 bases from J, with 11 bases in between. The CDR3 is 12 amino acids. Germline assignment: CDR1 SQVTM and CDR2 ANQGSEA.

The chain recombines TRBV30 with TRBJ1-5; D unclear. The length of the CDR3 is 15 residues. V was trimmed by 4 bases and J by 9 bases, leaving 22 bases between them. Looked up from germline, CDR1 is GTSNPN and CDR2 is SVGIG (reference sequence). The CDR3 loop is CAWTPRGLVATPQHF. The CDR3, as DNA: TGTGCCTGGACCCCCCGCGGACTGGTTGCGACGCCCCAGCATTTT.

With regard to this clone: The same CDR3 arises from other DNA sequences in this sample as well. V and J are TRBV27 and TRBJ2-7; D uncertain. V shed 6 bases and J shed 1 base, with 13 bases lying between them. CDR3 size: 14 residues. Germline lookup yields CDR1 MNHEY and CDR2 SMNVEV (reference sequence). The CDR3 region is CASSLGLSSYEQYF. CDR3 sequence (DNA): TGTGCCAGCAGCTTAGGTCTCAGTTCCTACGAGCAGTACTTC.

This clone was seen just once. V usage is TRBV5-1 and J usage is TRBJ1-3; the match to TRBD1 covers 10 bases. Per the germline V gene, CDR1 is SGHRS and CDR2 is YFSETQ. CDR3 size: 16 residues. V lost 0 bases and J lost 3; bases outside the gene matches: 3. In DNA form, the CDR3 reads TGCGCCAGCAGCTTGGCCGGGACAGGGGATGGAAACACCATATATTTT. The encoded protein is CASSLAGTGDGNTIYF.

The CDR3 loop reads CASSTGGAYPQHF. The CDR3 DNA is TGTGCCAGTAGTACAGGAGGTGCTTATCCCCAGCATTTT. V usage is TRBV19 and J usage is TRBJ1-5, with unresolved D. The V and J ends lost 4 bases and 10 bases respectively, with 14 bases between them. This CDR3 contains 13 residues. CDR1 LNHDA and CDR2 SQIVND come from the germline V gene (reference sequence). Full variable domain (missing parts from reference TRBV19 and TRBJ1-5): DGGITQSPKYLFRKEGQNVTLSCEQNLNHDAMYWYRQDPGQGLRLIYYSQIVNDFQKGDIAEGYSVSREKKESFPLTVTSAQKNPTAFYLCASSTGGAYPQHFGDGTRLSIL.

The CDR3 loop reads CASSSHRPAWRRNTEAFF. DNA of the CDR3: TGTGCCAGCAGTTCCCACCGACCGGCCTGGAGGAGGAACACTGAAGCTTTCTTT. The gene calls are TRBV27 and TRBJ1-1; D unresolved. CDR1 is MNHEY and CDR2 is SMNVEV in the germline V gene (reference sequence). This CDR3 contains 18 residues. V dropped 4 bases and J dropped 1 base, with 22 bases sitting between them.

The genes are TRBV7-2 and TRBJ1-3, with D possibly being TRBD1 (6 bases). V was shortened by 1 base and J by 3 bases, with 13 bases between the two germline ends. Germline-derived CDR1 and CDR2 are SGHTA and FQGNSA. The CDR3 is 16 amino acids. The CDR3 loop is CASSLDGGPIGNTIYF. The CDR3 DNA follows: TGTGCCAGCAGCTTAGACGGGGGGCCCATTGGAAACACCATATATTTT.

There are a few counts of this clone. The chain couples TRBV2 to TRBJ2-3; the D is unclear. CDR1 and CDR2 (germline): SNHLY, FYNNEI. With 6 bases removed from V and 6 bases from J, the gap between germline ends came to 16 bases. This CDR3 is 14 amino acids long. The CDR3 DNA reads TGTGCCAGCAGCGCGATTGGAGCTGTGGATACGCAGTATTTT. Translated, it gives CASSAIGAVDTQYF.

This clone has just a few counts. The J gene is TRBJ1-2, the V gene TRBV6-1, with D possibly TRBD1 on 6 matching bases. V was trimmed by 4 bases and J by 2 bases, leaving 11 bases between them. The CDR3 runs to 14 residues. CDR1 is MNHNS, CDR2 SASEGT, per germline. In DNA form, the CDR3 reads TGTGCCAGCAGTGCCACGACAGGAAACTATGGCTACACCTTC. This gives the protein CASSATTGNYGYTF.

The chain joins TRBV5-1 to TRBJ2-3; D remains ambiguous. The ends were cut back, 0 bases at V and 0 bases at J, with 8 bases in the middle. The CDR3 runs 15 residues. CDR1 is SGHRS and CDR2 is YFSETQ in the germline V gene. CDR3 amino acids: CASSLDGASTDTQYF. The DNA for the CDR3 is TGCGCCAGCAGCTTGGACGGAGCGAGCACAGATACGCAGTATTTT.

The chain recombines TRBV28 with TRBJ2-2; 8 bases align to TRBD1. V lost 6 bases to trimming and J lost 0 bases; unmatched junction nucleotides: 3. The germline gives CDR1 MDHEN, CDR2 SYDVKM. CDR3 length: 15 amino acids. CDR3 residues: CASRQQGANTGELFF. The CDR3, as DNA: TGTGCCAGCAGGCAACAGGGGGCGAACACCGGGGAGCTGTTTTTT.

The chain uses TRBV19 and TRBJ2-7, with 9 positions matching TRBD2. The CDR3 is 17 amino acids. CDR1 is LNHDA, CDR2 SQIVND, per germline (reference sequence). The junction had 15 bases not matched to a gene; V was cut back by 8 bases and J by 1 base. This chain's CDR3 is CASSPGVAGALSYEQYF. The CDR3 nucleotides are TGTGCCAGTTCACCGGGAGTAGCGGGAGCATTATCCTACGAGCAGTACTTC.

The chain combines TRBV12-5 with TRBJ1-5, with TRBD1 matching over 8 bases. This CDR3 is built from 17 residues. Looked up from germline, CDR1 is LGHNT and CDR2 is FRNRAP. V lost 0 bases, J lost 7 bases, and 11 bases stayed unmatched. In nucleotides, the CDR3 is TGTGCTAGTGGTTTGGTACCTTATCGCGGGACAGGACAGCCCCAGCATTTT. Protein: CASGLVPYRGTGQPQHF.